Listed below are T cell receptor beta chains from one sample, sequenced in a study of regulatory T cells in long-lasting Graves disease. One entry per CDR3 protein, called by TCRdb with MiXCR from the multiplex PCR reads. The data hold roughly 560,000 distinct CDR3 sequences, with 12% observed a single time. These data were also reused for a study on T cells in Graves' hyperthyroidism and ophthalmopathy.

This sample comprised peripheral blood mononuclear cells (PBMCs), obtained at new diagnosis, from a patient treated with antithyroid drugs. The origin of the receptors is a woman under 40 with Graves disease. The CDR3 runs from the conserved cysteine through the conserved F or W.

V gene: TRBV5-6; J gene: TRBJ2-1; CDR3 protein: CASSPVLYNEQFF
V gene: TRBV5-1; J gene: TRBJ1-1; CDR3 protein: CAGSLWVDTEAFF
V gene: TRBV9; J gene: TRBJ2-1; CDR3 protein: CASSVSNAQQFF
V gene: TRBV6-2/TRBV6-3; J gene: TRBJ2-3; CDR3 protein: CASSPGRGLLGADTQYF
V gene: TRBV27; J gene: TRBJ2-7; CDR3 protein: CASSSRTLWDEQYF
V gene: TRBV2; J gene: TRBJ2-1; CDR3 protein: CASSVRLAEYNEQFF
V gene: TRBV28; J gene: TRBJ2-7; CDR3 protein: CASRSTSSSYEQYF
V gene: TRBV5-4; J gene: TRBJ1-2; CDR3 protein: CASSLDNYGYTF
V gene: TRBV29-1; J gene: TRBJ1-4; CDR3 protein: CSVRRTGATNEKLFF
V gene: TRBV6-1; J gene: TRBJ2-7; CDR3 protein: CASGASGRTTYEQYF
V gene: TRBV5-1; J gene: TRBJ2-7; CDR3 protein: CASSSWDRPYEQYF
V gene: TRBV18; J gene: TRBJ1-1; CDR3 protein: CASSPMTNYGTEAFF
V gene: TRBV28; J gene: TRBJ2-1; CDR3 protein: CASSLVGTEQFF
V gene: TRBV20-1; J gene: TRBJ2-3; CDR3 protein: CSARNPRGADTQYF
V gene: TRBV28; J gene: TRBJ2-3; CDR3 protein: CASSLRRDRATDTQYF
V gene: TRBV10-2; J gene: TRBJ2-1; CDR3 protein: CASSEQGGFPYNEQFF
V gene: TRBV5-8; J gene: TRBJ2-3; CDR3 protein: CASSSSVGWLGDTQYF
V gene: TRBV27; J gene: TRBJ1-1; CDR3 protein: CASKFGGQPNTEAFF
V gene: TRBV5-1; J gene: TRBJ1-1; CDR3 protein: CASSSKQGARSPNTEAFF
V gene: TRBV13; J gene: TRBJ2-1; CDR3 protein: CASSPPGLAGYNEQFF
V gene: TRBV29-1; J gene: TRBJ1-1; CDR3 protein: CSVVRKMNTEAFF
V gene: TRBV20-1; J gene: TRBJ2-7; CDR3 protein: CSAERLAGGRTYEQYF
V gene: TRBV28; J gene: TRBJ1-2; CDR3 protein: CASSPPNYGYTF
V gene: TRBV2; J gene: TRBJ1-1; CDR3 protein: CASRDRQGANTEAFF
V gene: TRBV5-1; J gene: TRBJ2-1; CDR3 protein: CASSRDRVEWNEQFF
V gene: TRBV10-3; J gene: TRBJ2-1; CDR3 protein: CAISEFVTGGVFGEQFF
V gene: TRBV7-6; J gene: TRBJ1-4; CDR3 protein: CASSEGTGGVYEKLFF
V gene: TRBV7-6; J gene: TRBJ2-5; CDR3 protein: CASSPHPNRDLTNQYF
V gene: TRBV7-8; J gene: TRBJ1-5; CDR3 protein: CASSKDLNRGQQPQHF
V gene: TRBV4-2; J gene: TRBJ1-5; CDR3 protein: CASSLNRASNQPQHF
V gene: TRBV11-2; J gene: TRBJ2-1; CDR3 protein: CASSLDPASGTFEQFF
V gene: TRBV4-3; J gene: TRBJ2-3; CDR3 protein: CASSQDNSGADTQYF
V gene: TRBV27; J gene: TRBJ1-2; CDR3 protein: CASRPARTGFYGYTF
V gene: TRBV6-1; J gene: TRBJ2-1; CDR3 protein: CASSGTSGTRSSYNEQFF
V gene: TRBV28; J gene: TRBJ2-3; CDR3 protein: CASSFMPGGLYF